This T cell receptor beta chain was retrieved from a study of blood T cells in healthy people across ages. Study-level results: Among T cells, TCR beta diversity per million cells dropped roughly linearly as age rose.

A J-beta primer mix and a sample-barcoded 5' primer were used in a second PCR of roughly 7 to 12 cycles. TCRdb used MiXCR to reprocess the 5' RACE reads, holding one entry per CDR3 protein. The repertoire holds around 850,000 distinct CDR3 sequences, with 30% to 45% as singletons. Concerning this clonotype: Its specificity is unknown.

The CDR3 totals 17 residues. With 4 bases clipped from V and 3 bases from J, the junction kept 13 bases outside the gene matches. Germline V gene data show CDR1 as SEHNR and CDR2 as FQNEAQ (reference sequence). Donors gave around 10 milliliters of peripheral blood apiece. Isolation recovered at least 6.5 million PBMCs from every sample. The clonotype comes from a man aged 18 to 35 in good health. The sequenced sample was blood. The chain uses TRBV7-9 and TRBJ2-7; 9 bases are a match to TRBD1. Here the CDR3 reads CASSSPTRDREYYEQYF. The CDR3 bases are TGTGCCAGCAGCTCCCCGACCCGGGACAGGGAGTACTACGAGCAGTACTTC.